This entry lists 10 T cell receptor beta chains sequenced from one sample in a study of blood T cell repertoires in COVID-19. Here immunoSEQ multiplex PCR was the method, and the copy in TCRdb shows in-frame clones only, minus some. This sample has roughly 40,000 clones; over 90% occur once, and the top ten carry around 5%. Sequenced: peripheral blood. The receptor source for this set is a human donor in a cohort sampled during active COVID-19.

The chain recombines TRBV10-3 with TRBJ2-7; 8 nucleotides line up with TRBD2. This CDR3 contains 15 residues. Looked up from germline, CDR1 is ENHRY and CDR2 is SYGVKD. The J segment lost 2 bases and the V segment lost 5 bases, leaving 8 bases of the junction unmatched. The CDR3 bases are TGTGCCATCAGTCGGGGGACTAGTGTTACCTACGAGCAGTACTTC. Protein sequence: CAISRGTSVTYEQYF.

CDR3 in amino acids: CASSSRRDRGLETQYF. In DNA, the CDR3 is TGTGCCAGCAGCTCCCGCCGGGACAGGGGGCTGGAGACCCAGTACTTC. The chain joins TRBV7-9 to TRBJ2-5, with 12 bases identical to TRBD1. The CDR3 has 16 amino acids. CDR1 is SEHNR, CDR2 FQNEAQ, per germline (reference sequence). The V gene end was trimmed by 4 bases and the J gene end by 5 bases; junction bases not matched to a gene: 8.

As concerns this clone: The sample carries other DNA sequences with the same CDR3. V gene TRBV9 combines with J gene TRBJ2-1; TRBD2 matches 13 bases. Looked up from germline, CDR1 is SGDLS and CDR2 is YYNGEE. The V gene end was trimmed by 3 bases and the J gene end by 4 bases; junction bases not matched to a gene: 4. The CDR3 is 16 residues long. CDR3 DNA: TGTGCCAGCAGCGCCCGACTAGCGGGGGGATACAATGAGCAGTTCTTC. Its protein product is CASSARLAGGYNEQFF.

The chain is built from TRBV2 and TRBJ2-7; possible D gene TRBD2, 6 bases. Deletions cut 8 bases from V and 3 bases from J, with 17 bases between. Germline-derived CDR1 and CDR2 are SNHLY and FYNNEI. This CDR3 comprises 14 residues. In DNA, the CDR3 is TGTGCCAGCTGCAATGGGCTAGCGATCTACGAGCAGTACTTC. Protein sequence: CASCNGLAIYEQYF.

This chain connects TRBV4-2 to TRBJ1-1; D unclear. CDR3 size: 14 residues. Trimming pared 1 base from V and 1 base from J, leaving 7 bases between. Germline V gene sequence: CDR1 LGHNA, CDR2 YNFKEQ. The CDR3 sequence: CASSQGSPNTEAFF. DNA for the CDR3: TGTGCCAGCAGCCAAGGGAGCCCGAACACTGAAGCTTTCTTT.

The genes are TRBV5-1 and TRBJ2-2; D may be TRBD2 (7 bases). The CDR3 contains 17 residues. Per the germline V gene, CDR1 is SGHRS and CDR2 is YFSETQ. V was shortened by 0 bases and J by 2 bases, with 14 bases between the two germline ends. The chain's CDR3 is CASSLVGRGPNTGELFF. The CDR3 bases are TGCGCCAGCAGCTTGGTAGGGCGGGGGCCCAACACCGGGGAGCTGTTTTTT. The whole variable domain, filled in from reference TRBV5-1 and TRBJ2-2, reads KAGVTQTPRYLIKTRGQQVTLSCSPISGHRSVSWYQQTPGQGLQFLFEYFSETQRNKGNFPGRFSGRQFSNSRSEMNVSTLELGDSALYLCASSLVGRGPNTGELFFGEGSRLTVL.

In DNA, the CDR3 is TGTGCCATCAGGGAGACGACTAGCGGGGCGTACAATGAGCAGTTCTTC. Amino acid sequence: CAIRETTSGAYNEQFF. This chain links TRBV10-3 with TRBJ2-1; 11 nucleotides line up with TRBD2. The CDR3 is 16 residues long. Germline assignment: CDR1 ENHRY and CDR2 SYGVKD. After removal of 6 bases from V and 4 bases from J, the junction contained 8 bases not matched to a gene.

This chain joins TRBV5-4 and TRBJ1-1; 9 bases fit TRBD1. There are 15 residues in the CDR3. V lost 3 bases, J lost 1 base, and 4 bases stayed unmatched. Germline CDR1 is SGHNT and CDR2 is YYREEE (reference sequence). This CDR3 is CASSYTGQGNTEAFF. The CDR3 region has the DNA TGTGCCAGCAGCTATACGGGACAGGGGAACACTGAAGCTTTCTTT. Looking up the rest from reference TRBV5-4 and TRBJ1-1 gives the full variable domain: ETGVTQSPTHLIKTRGQQVTLRCSSQSGHNTVSWYQQALGQGPQFIFQYYREEENGRGNFPPRFSGLQFPNYSSELNVNALELDDSALYLCASSYTGQGNTEAFFGQGTRLTVV.

This clone was seen once. This chain joins TRBV4-3 and TRBJ2-5, with 8 bases identical to TRBD2. Trimming removed 0 bases from V and 2 bases from J; junction bases left unmatched: 5. Germline V lookup: CDR1 LGHNA, CDR2 YSLEER. The CDR3 contains 16 residues. The CDR3, as DNA: TGCGCCAGCAGCCAAGATCCAGCGGGGGAGCAAGAGACCCAGTACTTC. This encodes CASSQDPAGEQETQYF.

The J gene is TRBJ1-1, the V gene TRBV7-9, with TRBD1 matching 7 bases. The CDR3 runs to 14 residues. Germline V gene sequence: CDR1 SEHNR, CDR2 FQNEAQ (reference sequence). The V gene end was trimmed by 4 bases and the J gene end by 1 base; junction bases not matched to a gene: 3. In DNA form, the CDR3 reads TGTGCCAGCAGCTCCTCAGGGGGGAACACTGAAGCTTTCTTT. Its protein product is CASSSSGGNTEAFF.